This T cell receptor beta chain was observed in a study of blood T cells in healthy people across ages. Germline values: CDR1 KGHSH, CDR2 LQKENI. CDR3 size: 15 residues. Trimming cost V 3 bases and J 0 bases, with 10 bases left between them. The authors ran a second PCR of about 6 to 11 cycles using a sample-barcoded 5' primer and a J-beta primer mix. Via MiXCR, TCRdb re-called the 5' RACE reads, giving one row per CDR3 protein. In the table there are roughly 1.5 million distinct CDR3 sequences, about 42% of which are singletons. Sequenced input: blood. The chain employs TRBV18 and TRBJ2-3; tentative D call: TRBD2 (5 bases). The receptor was derived from a woman in her late teens or twenties in good health. The CDR3 DNA reads as TGTGCCAGCTCACCGGGGAGACAAAGCACAGATACGCAGTATTTT. This gives the protein CASSPGRQSTDTQYF.